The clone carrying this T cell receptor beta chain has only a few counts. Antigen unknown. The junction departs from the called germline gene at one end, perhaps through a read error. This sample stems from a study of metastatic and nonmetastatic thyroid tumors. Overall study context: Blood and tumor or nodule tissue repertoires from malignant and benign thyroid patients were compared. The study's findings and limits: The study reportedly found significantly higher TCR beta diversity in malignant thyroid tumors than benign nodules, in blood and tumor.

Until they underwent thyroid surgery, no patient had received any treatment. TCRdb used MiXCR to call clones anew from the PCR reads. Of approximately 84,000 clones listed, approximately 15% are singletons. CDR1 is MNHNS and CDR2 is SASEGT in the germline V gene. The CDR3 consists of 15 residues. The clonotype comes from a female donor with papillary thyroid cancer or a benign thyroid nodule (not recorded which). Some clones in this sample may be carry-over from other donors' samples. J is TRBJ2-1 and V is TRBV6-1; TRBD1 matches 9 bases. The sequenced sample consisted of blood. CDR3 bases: TGTGCCAGCCAAAGACAGGGGGGGTCCTACAACGAGCAGTTCTTC. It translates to CASQRQGGSYNEQFF.